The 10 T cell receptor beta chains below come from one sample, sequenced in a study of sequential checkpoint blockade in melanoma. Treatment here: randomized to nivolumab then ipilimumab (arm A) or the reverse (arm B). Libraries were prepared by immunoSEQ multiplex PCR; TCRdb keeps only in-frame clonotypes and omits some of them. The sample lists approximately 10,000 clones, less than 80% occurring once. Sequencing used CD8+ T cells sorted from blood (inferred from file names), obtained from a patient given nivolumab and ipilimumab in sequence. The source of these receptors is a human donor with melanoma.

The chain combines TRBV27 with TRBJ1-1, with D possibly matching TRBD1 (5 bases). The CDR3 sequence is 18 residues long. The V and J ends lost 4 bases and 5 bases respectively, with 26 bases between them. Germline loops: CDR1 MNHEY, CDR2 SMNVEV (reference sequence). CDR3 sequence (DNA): TGTGCCAGCAGTTCTACCCCTCATAAGATGGTCAGGGAAACTGAAGCTTTCTTT. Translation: CASSSTPHKMVRETEAFF.

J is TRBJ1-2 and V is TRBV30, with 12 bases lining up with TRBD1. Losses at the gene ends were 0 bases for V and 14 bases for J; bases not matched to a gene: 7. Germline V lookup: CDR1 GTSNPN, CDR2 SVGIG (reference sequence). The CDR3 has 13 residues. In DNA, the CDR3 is TGTGCCTGGAGTGTCGGGACAGGGGGCGCTTGGACCTTC. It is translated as CAWSVGTGGAWTF. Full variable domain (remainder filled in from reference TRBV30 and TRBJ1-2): SQTIHQWPATLVQPVGSPLSLECTVEGTSNPNLYWYRQAAGRGLQLLFYSVGIGQISSEVPQNLSASRPQDRQFILSSKKLLLSDSGFYLCAWSVGTGGAWTFGSGTRLTVV.

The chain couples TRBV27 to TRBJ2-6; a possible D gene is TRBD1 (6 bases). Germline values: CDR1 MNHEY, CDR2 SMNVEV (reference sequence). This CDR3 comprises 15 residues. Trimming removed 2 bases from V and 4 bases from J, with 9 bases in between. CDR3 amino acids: CASSLGQSGANVLTF. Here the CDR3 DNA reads TGTGCCAGCAGTTTAGGACAGTCAGGGGCCAACGTCCTGACTTTC.

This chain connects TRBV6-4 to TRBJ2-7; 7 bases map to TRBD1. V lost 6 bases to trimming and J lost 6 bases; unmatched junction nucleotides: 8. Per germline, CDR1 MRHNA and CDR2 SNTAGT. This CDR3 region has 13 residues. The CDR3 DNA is TGTGCCAGCAGCGTGGGACAGAATGGCGAGCAGTACTTC. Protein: CASSVGQNGEQYF.

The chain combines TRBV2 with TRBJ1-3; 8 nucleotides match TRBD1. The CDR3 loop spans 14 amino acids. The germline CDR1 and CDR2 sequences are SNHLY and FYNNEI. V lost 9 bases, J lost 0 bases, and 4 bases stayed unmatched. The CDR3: CARNRGDSGNTIYF. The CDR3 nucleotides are TGTGCCAGGAACAGGGGGGACTCTGGAAACACCATATATTTT.

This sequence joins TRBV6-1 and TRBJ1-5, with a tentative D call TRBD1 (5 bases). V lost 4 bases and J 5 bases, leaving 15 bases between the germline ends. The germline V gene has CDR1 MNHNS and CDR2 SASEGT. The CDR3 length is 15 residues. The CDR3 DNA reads TGTGCCAGCAGTGGGGACGGGGACTGGTATCAGCCCCAGCATTTT. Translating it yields CASSGDGDWYQPQHF.

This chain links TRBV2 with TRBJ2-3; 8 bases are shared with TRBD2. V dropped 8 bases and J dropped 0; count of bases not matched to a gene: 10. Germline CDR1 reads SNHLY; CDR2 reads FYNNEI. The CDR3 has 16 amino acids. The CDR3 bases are TGTGCCAGCCTCAAACTAGCGGTTTCTAGCACAGATACGCAGTATTTT. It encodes CASLKLAVSSTDTQYF.

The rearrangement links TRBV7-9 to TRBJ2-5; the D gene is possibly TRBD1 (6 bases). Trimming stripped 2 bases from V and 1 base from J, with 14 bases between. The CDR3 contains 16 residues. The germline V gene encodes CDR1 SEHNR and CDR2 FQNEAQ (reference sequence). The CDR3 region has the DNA TGTGCCAGCAGCTTATTGATCGGGACACCCCAAGAGACCCAGTACTTC. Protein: CASSLLIGTPQETQYF.

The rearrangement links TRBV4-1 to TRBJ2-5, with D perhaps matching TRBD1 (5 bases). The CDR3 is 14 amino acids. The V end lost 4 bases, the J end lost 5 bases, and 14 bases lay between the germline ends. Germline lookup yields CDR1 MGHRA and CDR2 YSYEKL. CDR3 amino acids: CASSPQTARETQYF. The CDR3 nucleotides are TGCGCCAGCAGCCCTCAGACAGCCCGGGAGACCCAGTACTTC.

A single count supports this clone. CDR3 coding DNA: TGTGCCAGCAGCCCCGGGGCGGGGGGACTCGAGCAGTACTTC. Translation: CASSPGAGGLEQYF. This rearrangement joins TRBV7-8 to TRBJ2-7; 8 bases agree with TRBD2. The CDR3 runs 14 residues. With 5 bases clipped from V and 6 bases from J, the junction kept 9 bases outside the gene matches. CDR1 is SGHVS and CDR2 is FQNEAQ in the germline V gene.